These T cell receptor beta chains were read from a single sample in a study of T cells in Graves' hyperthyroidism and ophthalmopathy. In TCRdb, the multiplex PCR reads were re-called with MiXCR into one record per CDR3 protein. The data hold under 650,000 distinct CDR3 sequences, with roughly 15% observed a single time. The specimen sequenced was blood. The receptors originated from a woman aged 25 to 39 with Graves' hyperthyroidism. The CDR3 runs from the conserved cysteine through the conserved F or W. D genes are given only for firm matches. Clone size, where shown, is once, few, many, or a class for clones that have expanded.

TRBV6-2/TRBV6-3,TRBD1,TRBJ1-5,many,CASSTRQGEGGQPQHF,TGTGCCAGCAGTACGCGACAGGGGGAGGGCGGTCAGCCCCAGCATTTT
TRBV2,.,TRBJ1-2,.,CASRTGGSF,TGTGCCAGCAGGACAGGAGGATCCTTC
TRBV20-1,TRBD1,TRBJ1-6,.,CSARSVLGQGENNSPLHF,TGCAGTGCTAGGTCTGTGTTAGGACAGGGGGAAAATAATTCACCCCTCCACTTT
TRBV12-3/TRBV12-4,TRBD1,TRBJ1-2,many,CASSDRGDGGYTF,TGTGCCAGCAGTGACAGGGGAGACGGTGGCTACACCTTC
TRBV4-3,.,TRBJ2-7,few,CASSQDRVSHEQYF,TGCGCCAGCAGCCAAGACAGGGTGTCTCACGAGCAGTACTTC
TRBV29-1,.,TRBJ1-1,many,CSVAQYTEAFF,TGCAGCGTTGCCCAGTACACTGAAGCTTTCTTT
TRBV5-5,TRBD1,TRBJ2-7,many,CASSPGQGTTYEQYF,TGTGCCAGCAGCCCCGGACAGGGAACAACCTACGAGCAGTACTTC
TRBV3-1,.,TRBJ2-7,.,CASSQRGARWNEQYF,TGTGCCAGCAGCCAAAGAGGGGCAAGGTGGAACGAGCAGTACTTC
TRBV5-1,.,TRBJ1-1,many,CASSLDAGGDTEAFF,TGCGCCAGCAGCTTGGATGCGGGAGGGGACACTGAAGCTTTCTTT
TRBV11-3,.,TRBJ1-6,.,CASSLQMNRFKSSYNSPLHF,TGTGCCAGCAGCTTACAGATGAACAGGTTCAAGAGCTCCTATAATTCACCCCTCCACTTT
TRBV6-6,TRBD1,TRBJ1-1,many,CASSYGTGDFTEAFF,TGTGCCAGCAGTTACGGGACAGGGGACTTCACTGAAGCTTTCTTT
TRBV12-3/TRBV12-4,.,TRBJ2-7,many,CASSFGGDEQYF,TGTGCCAGCAGTTTCGGAGGTGACGAGCAGTACTTC
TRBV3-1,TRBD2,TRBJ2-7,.,CASSQWRPGLAKEQYF,TGTGCCAGCAGCCAATGGAGACCGGGACTAGCGAAAGAGCAGTACTTC
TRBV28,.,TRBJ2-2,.,CASSFRGSNTGELFF,TGTGCCAGCAGTTTCAGGGGATCGAACACCGGGGAGCTGTTTTTT
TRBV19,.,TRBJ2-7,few,CASSMGPQGPYEQYF,TGTGCCAGTAGTATGGGCCCACAGGGTCCCTACGAGCAGTACTTC
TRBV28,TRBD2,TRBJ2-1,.,CASSFREGQEQFF,TGTGCCAGCAGTTTTAGGGAGGGCCAAGAGCAGTTCTTC
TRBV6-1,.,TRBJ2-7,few,CASSEGLLEQYF,TGTGCCAGCAGTGAGGGACTTCTCGAGCAGTACTTC
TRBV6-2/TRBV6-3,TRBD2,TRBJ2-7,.,CASHAGTSGRRNEQYF,TGTGCCAGCCACGCCGGGACTAGCGGGAGGCGCAACGAGCAGTACTTC
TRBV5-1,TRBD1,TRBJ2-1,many,CASRSGTGPYNEQFF,TGCGCCAGCCGGTCCGGGACAGGACCCTACAATGAGCAGTTCTTC
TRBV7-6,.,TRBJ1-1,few,CASSFPRGGMNTEAFF,TGTGCCAGCAGCTTCCCCCGAGGCGGGATGAACACTGAAGCTTTCTTT
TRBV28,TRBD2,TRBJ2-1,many,CASSDTGLAGNNEQFF,TGTGCCAGCAGCGACACGGGACTAGCGGGGAACAATGAGCAGTTCTTC
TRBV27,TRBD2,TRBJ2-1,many,CASSLSGLGANEQFF,TGTGCCAGCAGTTTATCGGGACTAGGGGCCAATGAGCAGTTCTTC
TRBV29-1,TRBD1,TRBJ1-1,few,CSVRPGQGILASEAFF,TGCAGCGTCCGGCCCGGACAGGGGATCCTTGCTTCCGAAGCTTTCTTT
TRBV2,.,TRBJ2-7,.,CASSSWVRDYEQYF,TGTGCCAGCAGTTCTTGGGTGCGCGACTACGAGCAGTACTTC
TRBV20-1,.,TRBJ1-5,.,CSARDMGSHQPQHF,TGCAGTGCTAGAGATATGGGTAGTCATCAGCCCCAGCATTTT
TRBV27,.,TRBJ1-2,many,CASSFRDLNGYTF,TGTGCCAGCAGTTTCCGGGACCTAAATGGCTACACCTTC
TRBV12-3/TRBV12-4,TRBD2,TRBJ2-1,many,CASSSRTSGRFEQFF,TGTGCCAGCAGTTCCCGGACTAGCGGGAGGTTTGAGCAGTTCTTC
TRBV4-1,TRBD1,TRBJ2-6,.,CASSQEDRGFPGANVLTF,TGCGCCAGCAGCCAAGAGGACAGGGGATTTCCTGGGGCCAACGTCCTGACTTTC
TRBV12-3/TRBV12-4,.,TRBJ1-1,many,CASILSQPNTEAFF,TGTGCCAGCATCCTATCACAGCCGAACACTGAAGCTTTCTTT
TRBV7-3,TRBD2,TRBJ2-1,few,CASSLTLVLASGRFCNEQFF,TGTGCCAGCAGCTTAACGTTAGTCTTGGCTAGCGGGAGGTTCTGCAATGAGCAGTTCTTC